This T cell receptor (beta chain) was captured by sequencing in a study of T cells after yellow fever vaccination. Study information: Any fraction with a low cell number was prepared using SMART-Seq v4 Ultra Low Input. Broader study findings: Researchers noted that a small share of clonotypes showed up in both CD4 and CD8 compartments. Weaker overall, the secondary response nonetheless peaked faster (day 5 versus 15).

About this clonotype: The target antigen is unknown.

Making TCR cDNA involved 5'RACE template switching, which added UMIs and a universal primer site. TCRdb re-called the 5' RACE reads with MiXCR, one entry per CDR3 protein. The sample consists of about 400,000 distinct CDR3 sequences, approximately 6% of them appearing once. With 0 bases clipped from V and 4 bases from J, the junction kept 4 bases outside the gene matches. The CDR3 has 16 amino acids. In germline, CDR1 is KGHSH, CDR2 LQKENI. The material sequenced was PBMCs, taken 5 days after the yellow fever booster vaccination. The TCR was taken from a man aged 30 to 45 who received the YFV17D yellow fever vaccine. This chain links TRBV18 with TRBJ2-5, with 11 bases that match TRBD2. The CDR3 loop reads CASSPPQTSGIETQYF. The CDR3 DNA sequence: TGTGCCAGCTCACCACCTCAGACTAGCGGGATAGAGACCCAGTACTTC.